This is a list of T cell receptor beta chains from one sample in a study of blood T cell repertoires in COVID-19. Data came from immunoSEQ multiplex PCR; TCRdb stores just in-frame clones and leaves some out. The repertoire includes roughly 60,000 clones, about nine tenths of them detected once, and around a tenth sits in the top ten. The material sequenced was peripheral blood. The receptors come from a human donor with acute or convalescent COVID-19. The donor label of this sample is uncertain. The CDR3 runs from the conserved cysteine through the conserved F or W. The D gene is left open where the match is weak. Clone size appears in some rows only: once, few, many, or a class for an expanded clone.

cdr3_nt: TGTGCCTGGAGTCTCACCTCAGGCAGAGGAGGCAGTGGCTACACCTTC
cdr3_aa: CAWSLTSGRGGSGYTF
clone_size: .
d_call: .
v_call: TRBV30
j_call: TRBJ1-2

cdr3_nt: TGTGCCAGCAGTTTAGCCCTCGGGACAGGGTTGGCTGGCTACACCTTC
cdr3_aa: CASSLALGTGLAGYTF
clone_size: .
d_call: TRBD1
v_call: TRBV27
j_call: TRBJ1-2

cdr3_nt: TGTGCCAGCAGCCAAGATTGGCAGGCCCGTGAAGCCCAGCATTTT
cdr3_aa: CASSQDWQAREAQHF
clone_size: .
d_call: .
v_call: TRBV4-2
j_call: TRBJ1-5

cdr3_nt: TGTGCCAGCTCACAAGCATCCCCTCCCCCCAATCAGCCCCAGCATTTT
cdr3_aa: CASSQASPPPNQPQHF
clone_size: .
d_call: .
v_call: TRBV18
j_call: TRBJ1-5

cdr3_nt: TGTGCCAGCAGCGTCAAACAGGGCTTGAACGATGAGCAGTTCTTC
cdr3_aa: CASSVKQGLNDEQFF
clone_size: .
d_call: .
v_call: TRBV9
j_call: TRBJ2-1

cdr3_nt: TGTGCCAGCATCATTATACTAGGGTTTGGCTACACCTTC
cdr3_aa: CASIIILGFGYTF
clone_size: .
d_call: .
v_call: TRBV28
j_call: TRBJ1-2

cdr3_nt: TGTGCCAGCAGCCGCCCCGGCAGGGACTACGAGCAGTACTTC
cdr3_aa: CASSRPGRDYEQYF
clone_size: .
d_call: .
v_call: TRBV7-2
j_call: TRBJ2-7

cdr3_nt: TGTGCCAGCAGTGCACTAGCGGGGGGCACAGATACGCAGTATTTT
cdr3_aa: CASSALAGGTDTQYF
clone_size: .
d_call: TRBD2
v_call: TRBV2
j_call: TRBJ2-3

cdr3_nt: TGTGCCAGCAGTTTTTCCACGGGGGTCCACGAGCAGTACTTC
cdr3_aa: CASSFSTGVHEQYF
clone_size: .
d_call: .
v_call: TRBV28
j_call: TRBJ2-7

cdr3_nt: TGTGCCAGCAGTTACGTACAGGGGCGCGCTGAAGCTTTCTTT
cdr3_aa: CASSYVQGRAEAFF
clone_size: .
d_call: TRBD1
v_call: TRBV6-5
j_call: TRBJ1-1

cdr3_nt: TGCGCCAGCAGCTTCTCCCCCGGGACAGGGGATGGCTACACCTTC
cdr3_aa: CASSFSPGTGDGYTF
clone_size: once
d_call: TRBD1
v_call: TRBV5-1
j_call: TRBJ1-2

cdr3_nt: TGCGCCAGCTCTGAGGACAGCGTTGGGGATACGCAGTATTTT
cdr3_aa: CASSEDSVGDTQYF
clone_size: .
d_call: .
v_call: TRBV5-1
j_call: TRBJ2-3

cdr3_nt: TGTGCCTGGAGTGCCACCGTACCTCAGCGGGGGGGCAGGGAGACCCAGTACTTC
cdr3_aa: CAWSATVPQRGGRETQYF
clone_size: .
d_call: TRBD2
v_call: TRBV30
j_call: TRBJ2-5

cdr3_nt: TGTGCCAGCAGCTTAATGGGACTACCCACAGATACGCAGTATTTT
cdr3_aa: CASSLMGLPTDTQYF
clone_size: .
d_call: TRBD2
v_call: TRBV11-3
j_call: TRBJ2-3

cdr3_nt: TGCAGTGCTCGGGGTTCGGGAGACACTGAAGCTTTCTTT
cdr3_aa: CSARGSGDTEAFF
clone_size: .
d_call: .
v_call: TRBV29-1
j_call: TRBJ1-1

cdr3_nt: TGTGCCAGTAGCGCCGGACAGTCTGGAAACACCATATATTTT
cdr3_aa: CASSAGQSGNTIYF
clone_size: .
d_call: .
v_call: TRBV19
j_call: TRBJ1-3

cdr3_nt: TGCGCCAGCAGCTTGGGTACGTTCCGGTATGGAAACACCATATATTTT
cdr3_aa: CASSLGTFRYGNTIYF
clone_size: once
d_call: .
v_call: TRBV5-1
j_call: TRBJ1-3

cdr3_nt: TGTGCCAGCAGCTTTGGGGACAGGGGCAACCCTGAAGCTTTCTTT
cdr3_aa: CASSFGDRGNPEAFF
clone_size: .
d_call: TRBD1
v_call: TRBV5-8
j_call: TRBJ1-1

cdr3_nt: TGCGCCAGCAGCCAATCCCAGGTTAACTATGGCTACACCTTC
cdr3_aa: CASSQSQVNYGYTF
clone_size: .
d_call: .
v_call: TRBV5-1
j_call: TRBJ1-2

cdr3_nt: TGTGCCAGTAGTGAGGCTTACAGGGAGACCCAGTACTTC
cdr3_aa: CASSEAYRETQYF
clone_size: .
d_call: .
v_call: TRBV19
j_call: TRBJ2-5

cdr3_nt: TGCGCCAGCAGCTTGGAACAGGGTGCCACCGGGGAGCTGTTTTTT
cdr3_aa: CASSLEQGATGELFF
clone_size: once
d_call: .
v_call: TRBV5-1
j_call: TRBJ2-2

cdr3_nt: TGTGCCAGCAGTTTACAGGGGGCTAGCGAGACCCAGTACTTC
cdr3_aa: CASSLQGASETQYF
clone_size: .
d_call: TRBD1
v_call: TRBV28
j_call: TRBJ2-5

cdr3_nt: TGTGCCAGCAGTCCCCCGTACGGGACTTTCGAGCAGTACTTC
cdr3_aa: CASSPPYGTFEQYF
clone_size: .
d_call: .
v_call: TRBV28
j_call: TRBJ2-7

cdr3_nt: TGTGCCATCAGTGACCCCACTAGCGGGGGTCAAGAGACCCAGTACTTC
cdr3_aa: CAISDPTSGGQETQYF
clone_size: .
d_call: TRBD2
v_call: TRBV10-3
j_call: TRBJ2-5

cdr3_nt: TGTGCCATCAGTCCGGGCAGGGATGGCAATCAGCCCCAGCATTTT
cdr3_aa: CAISPGRDGNQPQHF
clone_size: once
d_call: .
v_call: TRBV10-3
j_call: TRBJ1-5

cdr3_nt: TGCGCCAGCAGCCCCGGGACACGGAACACCGGGGAGCTGTTTTTT
cdr3_aa: CASSPGTRNTGELFF
clone_size: once
d_call: .
v_call: TRBV5-1
j_call: TRBJ2-2

cdr3_nt: TGCAGCTTCAGGACAGGGGAAGGACAGTTCTTC
cdr3_aa: CSFRTGEGQFF
clone_size: once
d_call: TRBD1
v_call: TRBV29-1
j_call: TRBJ2-1

cdr3_nt: TGTGCCAGCAGTTATCAGGGACAGCTAGTCAATCAGCCCCAGCATTTT
cdr3_aa: CASSYQGQLVNQPQHF
clone_size: .
d_call: TRBD1
v_call: TRBV6-2/TRBV6-3
j_call: TRBJ1-5

cdr3_nt: TGCGCCAGCAGTCAGTCTAGCGGGAGATTAATTGGGGAGCTGTTTTTT
cdr3_aa: CASSQSSGRLIGELFF
clone_size: .
d_call: TRBD2
v_call: TRBV23-1
j_call: TRBJ2-2

cdr3_nt: TGTGCCAGCAGCTTCTCCGGGACTGGCACCAAAAACATTCAGTACTTC
cdr3_aa: CASSFSGTGTKNIQYF
clone_size: .
d_call: .
v_call: TRBV7-2
j_call: TRBJ2-4

cdr3_nt: TGTGCCAGCAGTGCCCTACCGGGACAGGGATCCTACGAGCAGTACTTC
cdr3_aa: CASSALPGQGSYEQYF
clone_size: .
d_call: TRBD1
v_call: TRBV6-1
j_call: TRBJ2-7

cdr3_nt: TGCAGCGCCCGGGGGGCTAAGAACACTGAAGCTTTCTTT
cdr3_aa: CSARGAKNTEAFF
clone_size: once
d_call: .
v_call: TRBV29-1
j_call: TRBJ1-1

cdr3_nt: TGTGCCAGCAGCCCTACTGGGACTAGCGGGACTCAGTTCTTC
cdr3_aa: CASSPTGTSGTQFF
clone_size: .
d_call: TRBD2
v_call: TRBV7-2
j_call: TRBJ2-1

cdr3_nt: TGTGCCAGCAGCCGGGGACAGGCGAACACCGGGGAGCTGTTTTTT
cdr3_aa: CASSRGQANTGELFF
clone_size: .
d_call: TRBD1
v_call: TRBV7-3
j_call: TRBJ2-2

cdr3_nt: TGTGCCAGCAGTAGGGACAGGAACTATGGCTACACCTTC
cdr3_aa: CASSRDRNYGYTF
clone_size: .
d_call: TRBD1
v_call: TRBV7-3
j_call: TRBJ1-2

cdr3_nt: TGTGCCAGCAGCCTGCGACAGGGTGGTCAGCCCCAGCATTTT
cdr3_aa: CASSLRQGGQPQHF
clone_size: .
d_call: TRBD1
v_call: TRBV7-2
j_call: TRBJ1-5

cdr3_nt: TGCAGTGCTAGTTTAGGGGCAAGTGGAGAAAAACTGTTTTTT
cdr3_aa: CSASLGASGEKLFF
clone_size: once
d_call: .
v_call: TRBV20-1
j_call: TRBJ1-4

cdr3_nt: TGTGCCAGCACCCTGATGGTGACTAGCGGGAGTTTAATGCGCGAGCAGTTCTTC
cdr3_aa: CASTLMVTSGSLMREQFF
clone_size: .
d_call: TRBD2
v_call: TRBV7-2
j_call: TRBJ2-1

cdr3_nt: TGTGCCAGCAGCATCCAGACTAGCGGGGGGGCAGATACGCAGTATTTT
cdr3_aa: CASSIQTSGGADTQYF
clone_size: .
d_call: TRBD2
v_call: TRBV3-1/TRBV3-2
j_call: TRBJ2-3

cdr3_nt: TGTGCCAGCAGCGGGCAGCTAGCGGCCGAAAAACTGTTTTTT
cdr3_aa: CASSGQLAAEKLFF
clone_size: .
d_call: .
v_call: TRBV9
j_call: TRBJ1-4

cdr3_nt: TGTGCCAGTAGTATAGGGGCAGTCTACGAGCAGTACTTC
cdr3_aa: CASSIGAVYEQYF
clone_size: .
d_call: .
v_call: TRBV19
j_call: TRBJ2-7

cdr3_nt: TGTGCCAGCAGTTATGAGAGGAGCGGGGGGGCCTTGCGGATGCAGACCCAGTACTTC
cdr3_aa: CASSYERSGGALRMQTQYF
clone_size: once
d_call: TRBD2
v_call: TRBV6-2/TRBV6-3
j_call: TRBJ2-5

cdr3_nt: TGTGCCACCAGCAGAGATCTAGGGGGCGGGGAGACCCAGTACTTC
cdr3_aa: CATSRDLGGGETQYF
clone_size: .
d_call: TRBD1
v_call: TRBV15
j_call: TRBJ2-5

cdr3_nt: TGTGCCTGGGGGAGGTCCAGGGGGCTGGTGTCCACTGAAGCTTTCTTT
cdr3_aa: CAWGRSRGLVSTEAFF
clone_size: .
d_call: TRBD1
v_call: TRBV30
j_call: TRBJ1-1

cdr3_nt: TGTGCCAGTACACCGACAGGGGGCATCACCGGGGAGCTGTTTTTT
cdr3_aa: CASTPTGGITGELFF
clone_size: .
d_call: TRBD1
v_call: TRBV5-4
j_call: TRBJ2-2

cdr3_nt: TGTGCCAGCAGCTTAGAATCGGGGGGAATTACCGGAGCTTTCTTT
cdr3_aa: CASSLESGGITGAFF
clone_size: .
d_call: .
v_call: TRBV7-9
j_call: TRBJ1-1

cdr3_nt: TGTGCCAGCAGCTTAGTGTGGTCAGGGAACTATGGCTACACCTTC
cdr3_aa: CASSLVWSGNYGYTF
clone_size: .
d_call: .
v_call: TRBV7-2
j_call: TRBJ1-2

cdr3_nt: TGTGCCAGCAGCGGGGGACTAGCGGGAGGGCCCTCCTACAATGAGCAGTTCTTC
cdr3_aa: CASSGGLAGGPSYNEQFF
clone_size: .
d_call: TRBD2
v_call: TRBV5-4
j_call: TRBJ2-1

cdr3_nt: TGTGCCTGGGAGAGGAACACTGAAGCTTTCTTT
cdr3_aa: CAWERNTEAFF
clone_size: few
d_call: .
v_call: TRBV30
j_call: TRBJ1-1

cdr3_nt: TGTGCCAGCAGCACGGGGTACGGGCGAGAGACCCAGTACTTC
cdr3_aa: CASSTGYGRETQYF
clone_size: .
d_call: .
v_call: TRBV7-6
j_call: TRBJ2-5

cdr3_nt: TGTGCCAGCAGCCCCGTAACAGGGCCATACAATGAGCAGTTCTTC
cdr3_aa: CASSPVTGPYNEQFF
clone_size: .
d_call: .
v_call: TRBV11-3
j_call: TRBJ2-1

cdr3_nt: TGTGCCAGCAGCTTAGCGTCCAGAAACTATGGCTACACCTTC
cdr3_aa: CASSLASRNYGYTF
clone_size: .
d_call: .
v_call: TRBV7-8
j_call: TRBJ1-2

cdr3_nt: TGTGCCAGCAGTTACGAGGGAAAAGGTCAGCCCCAGCATTTT
cdr3_aa: CASSYEGKGQPQHF
clone_size: .
d_call: .
v_call: TRBV6-6
j_call: TRBJ1-5

cdr3_nt: TGTGCCAGCAGTTTAAGAGGCTCTGGAAACACCATATATTTT
cdr3_aa: CASSLRGSGNTIYF
clone_size: .
d_call: .
v_call: TRBV28
j_call: TRBJ1-3